This TCR beta chain appears in the sequencing data of a study of neurological immune-mediated disorders. CDR1 is MNHEY, CDR2 SVGAGI, per germline. Between the trimmed V and J ends, which lost 2 bases and 7 bases, there was a span of 9 bases. There are 13 residues in the CDR3. Study observations and caveats: None of the CDR3 amino acid sequences of expanded clones were shared across subjects, and this suggested private repertoires in all groups. The greatest TCR clonal expansion appeared in HTLV-1-associated myelopathy and the smallest, falling below healthy controls, in multiple sclerosis. The multiple sclerosis repertoire cluster was associated with no clinical or MRI feature.

One entry per CDR3 protein results from TCRdb running MiXCR on the 5' RACE reads. Among around 70,000 distinct CDR3 sequences, 5.2% were seen once, and the ten largest hold over 2.5%. This clonotype was seen ten or more times. Its antigen is unidentified. The receptor's source is a woman aged 30 to 39 with multiple sclerosis. The genes are TRBV6-5 and TRBJ2-1, with no clear D. Sequencing used PBMCs. CDR3 DNA sequence: TGTGCCAGCAGTTACCTCTCTGGGAATGAGCAGTTCTTC. This encodes CASSYLSGNEQFF.